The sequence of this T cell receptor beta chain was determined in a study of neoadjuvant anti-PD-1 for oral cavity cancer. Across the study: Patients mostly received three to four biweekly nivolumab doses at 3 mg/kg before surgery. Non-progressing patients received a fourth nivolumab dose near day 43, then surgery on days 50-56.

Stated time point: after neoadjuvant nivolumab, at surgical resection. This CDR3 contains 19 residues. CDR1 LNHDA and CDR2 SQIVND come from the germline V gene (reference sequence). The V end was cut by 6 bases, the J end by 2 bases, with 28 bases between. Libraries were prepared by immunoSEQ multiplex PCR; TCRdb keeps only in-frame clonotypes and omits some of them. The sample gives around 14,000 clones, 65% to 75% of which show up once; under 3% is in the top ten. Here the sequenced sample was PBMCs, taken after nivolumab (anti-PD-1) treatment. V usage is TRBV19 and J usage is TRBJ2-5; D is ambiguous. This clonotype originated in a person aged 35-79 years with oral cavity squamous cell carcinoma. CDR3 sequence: CASSEWGKGSRSPQETQYF. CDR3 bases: TGTGCCAGTAGCGAGTGGGGTAAGGGAAGCCGGTCCCCACAAGAGACCCAGTACTTC.